Shown below are 10 T cell receptor beta chains from a single sample sequenced in a study of T cell repertoires in cytomegalovirus infection. MiXCR was run by TCRdb on the reads, yielding one entry per CDR3 protein. This sample has roughly 640,000 distinct CDR3 sequences; around 24% occur once, and the top ten carry roughly 8%. Sequencing used CD8+ T cells from PBMCs. The receptors originated from a human donor in good health (CMV status not recorded). Some clones in this sample may be carry-over from other donors' samples.

The chain uses TRBV9 and TRBJ2-3; 8 bases are a match to TRBD2. Germline CDR1 reads SGDLS; CDR2 reads YYNGEE. The CDR3 is 15 residues long. The junction had 8 bases not matched to a gene; V was cut back by 3 bases and J by 5 bases. The CDR3 is CASSGQRGTIDTQYF. In nucleotides, the CDR3 is TGTGCCAGCAGCGGCCAGCGGGGGACCATAGATACGCAGTATTTT.

The V call is TRBV12-3 or TRBV12-4, the J call TRBJ2-1; perhaps TRBD2 as D (5 bases). V lost 7 bases to trimming and J lost 1 base, with 11 bases between them. This CDR3 contains 14 residues. The CDR3 region is CASTYPGSYNEQFF. CDR3 bases: TGTGCCAGCACCTACCCGGGGTCCTACAATGAGCAGTTCTTC.

This clonotype was picked up many times. The J gene is TRBJ1-6, the V gene TRBV6-5; tentatively, D is TRBD1 (5 bases). This CDR3 contains 14 residues. Trimming cost V 2 bases and J 11 bases, with 13 bases left between them. Germline V CDR1 and CDR2: MNHEY, SVGAGI. This CDR3 reads CASSYGVRAAPLHF. The CDR3 region has the DNA TGTGCCAGCAGTTACGGGGTCAGGGCGGCACCCCTCCACTTT.

There are a few counts of this clonotype. The chain is built from TRBV29-1 and TRBJ1-2, with D uncertain. Germline CDR1 and CDR2: SQVTM and ANQGSEA. The CDR3 has 11 amino acids. V was pared by 5 bases and J by 8 bases, with 12 bases between. This CDR3 is CSVTSDGGYTF. The DNA of the CDR3 is TGCAGCGTTACCTCAGACGGAGGCTACACCTTC.

The CDR3 bases are TGTGCCAGCGGTCCGGCCACAGATACGCAGTATTTT. This translates into CASGPATDTQYF. The chain links TRBV27 to TRBJ2-3; D unclear. Between the trimmed V and J ends, which lost 8 bases and 2 bases, there was a span of 8 bases. The CDR3 loop spans 12 amino acids. Germline V lookup: CDR1 MNHEY, CDR2 SMNVEV (reference sequence).

The chain joins TRBV14 to TRBJ2-5; D ambiguous. V gave up 1 base and J gave up 5 bases, with 8 bases separating them. CDR1 and CDR2 from the germline V gene are SGHDN and FVKESK. This CDR3 region has 13 residues. The CDR3 region is CASSQVSVETQYF. Here the CDR3 DNA reads TGTGCCAGCAGCCAAGTTTCTGTTGAGACCCAGTACTTC.

This clonotype was counted only a few times. The chain has TRBV4-3 and TRBJ1-1; 12 nucleotides agree with TRBD1. The germline gives CDR1 LGHNA, CDR2 YSLEER. The ends lost 1 base at V and 5 bases at J; junction bases unmatched: 11. The CDR3 covers 18 residues. The CDR3 coding sequence is TGCGCCAGCAGCCAAGTGGCCGGGACAGGGGGCTCTTATACTGAAGCTTTCTTT. It is translated as CASSQVAGTGGSYTEAFF.

This clonotype was counted at least ten times. The V call is TRBV7-2, the J call TRBJ2-1; D remains unclear. CDR1 is SGHTA and CDR2 is FQGNSA in the germline V gene. Trimming pared 7 bases from V and 7 bases from J, leaving 8 bases between. The CDR3 has 11 residues. The CDR3 region has the DNA TGTGCCAGCACCCCCTCAAATGAGCAGTTCTTC. This gives the protein CASTPSNEQFF.

This clonotype was observed many times. V gene TRBV7-8 combines with J gene TRBJ2-2; unclear D gene. V dropped 2 bases and J dropped 0 bases, with 7 bases sitting between them. The CDR3 spans 15 residues. Germline V gene data show CDR1 as SGHVS and CDR2 as FQNEAQ. CDR3 region: CASSLLRANTGELFF. CDR3 DNA sequence: TGTGCCAGCAGCTTATTGAGAGCGAACACCGGGGAGCTGTTTTTT.

This chain joins TRBV28 and TRBJ2-7; no clear D gene. This CDR3 contains 14 residues. Trimming stripped 5 bases from V and 4 bases from J, with 15 bases between. Germline CDR1 and CDR2: MDHEN and SYDVKM. For the CDR3, the DNA is TGTGCCAGCAGTCCAGAGGTTTTCGGATACGAGCAGTACGTC. Translation gives CASSPEVFGYEQYV.